This T cell receptor beta chain was observed in a study of blood T cell repertoires in COVID-19. The wider study: Nucleic acid was either cDNA or gDNA, and it came from T cells, B-cell-depleted T cells, or PBMCs.

CDR3 length: 15 amino acids. Losses at the gene ends were 4 bases for V and 9 bases for J; bases not matched to a gene: 7. CDR1 SNHLY and CDR2 FYNNEI come from the germline V gene. This clone appeared a single time. The table came from immunoSEQ multiplex PCR; TCRdb's copy has only in-frame clones and leaves some out. The data hold about 200,000 clones, with around nine tenths observed a single time. The sequence derives from a man over 45 with COVID-19, enrolled during active disease. The material sequenced was peripheral blood. The chain joins TRBV2 to TRBJ1-6, with 9 bases that match TRBD1. The CDR3 DNA is TGTGCCAGCAGTGGGACGGACAGGGGACCTTCACCCCTCCACTTT. Translation gives CASSGTDRGPSPLHF.